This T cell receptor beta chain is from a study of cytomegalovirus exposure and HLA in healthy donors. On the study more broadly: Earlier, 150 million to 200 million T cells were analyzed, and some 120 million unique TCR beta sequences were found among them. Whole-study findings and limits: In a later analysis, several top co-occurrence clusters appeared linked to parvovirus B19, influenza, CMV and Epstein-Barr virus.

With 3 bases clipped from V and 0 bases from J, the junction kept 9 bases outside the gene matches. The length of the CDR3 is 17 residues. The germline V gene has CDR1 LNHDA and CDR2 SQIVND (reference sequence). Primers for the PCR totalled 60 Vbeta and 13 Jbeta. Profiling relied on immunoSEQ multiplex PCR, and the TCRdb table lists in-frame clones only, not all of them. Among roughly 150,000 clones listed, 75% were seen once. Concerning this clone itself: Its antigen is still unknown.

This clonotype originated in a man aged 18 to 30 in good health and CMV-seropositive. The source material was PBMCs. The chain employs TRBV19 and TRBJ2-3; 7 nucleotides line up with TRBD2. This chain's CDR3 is CASSIAGLGRSTDTQYF. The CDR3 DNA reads TGTGCCAGTAGTATCGCTGGACTAGGGCGGAGCACAGATACGCAGTATTTT.